These 30 T cell receptor beta chains share one sample of origin, sequenced in a study of shared clonotypes between healthy human individuals. Positively selected for CCR7, the CD45RO-negative cells used as naive CD8 cells excluded terminally differentiated effector memory CD45RA+ cells. Repertoires were generated with immunoSEQ multiplex PCR, while TCRdb's copy carries only in-frame clones and drops some. The sample lists approximately 840,000 clones; 96% were seen once. Material: naive CD8+ T cells sorted from blood. Receptors originate from a man aged 25 to 40 in good health.

V usage is TRBV19 and J usage is TRBJ2-1; D possibly matches TRBD1 or TRBD2 (6 bases each). Trimming took 0 bases from V and 0 from J, leaving 27 bases between them. In germline, CDR1 is LNHDA, CDR2 SQIVND (reference sequence). There are 22 residues in the CDR3. CDR3 region: CASSIDLAAWGRGPSSYNEQFF. As DNA, the CDR3 is TGTGCCAGTAGTATAGATTTAGCCGCGTGGGGACGGGGGCCTAGCTCCTACAATGAGCAGTTCTTC.

The gene calls are TRBV28 and TRBJ2-6, with no clear D. The CDR3 has 14 residues. The germline CDR1 and CDR2 sequences are MDHEN and SYDVKM. V lost 3 bases and J 0 bases, leaving 3 bases between the germline ends. As DNA, the CDR3 is TGTGCCAGCAGTTTCCTCTCTGGGGCCAACGTCCTGACTTTC. This translates into CASSFLSGANVLTF. The full variable domain, completed using reference TRBV28 and TRBJ2-6, is DVKVTQSSRYLVKRTGEKVFLECVQDMDHENMFWYRQDPGLGLRLIYFSYDVKMKEKGDIPEGYSVSREKKERFSLILESASTNQTSMYLCASSFLSGANVLTFGAGSRLTVL.

The DNA for the CDR3 is TGTGCCAGCAGCGTAGAGTCCAATGAGCAGTTCTTC. Translation: CASSVESNEQFF. The chain carries TRBV9 and TRBJ2-1; D remains unclear. There are 12 residues in the CDR3. The V and J ends lost 0 bases and 6 bases respectively, with 4 bases between them. The germline gives CDR1 SGDLS, CDR2 YYNGEE. The whole variable domain, remainder taken from reference TRBV9 and TRBJ2-1, is DSGVTQTPKHLITATGQRVTLRCSPRSGDLSVYWYQQSLDQGLQFLIQYYNGEERAKGNILERFSAQQFPDLHSELNLSSLELGDSALYFCASSVESNEQFFGPGTRLTVL.

The rearrangement joins TRBV4-1 to TRBJ1-2; no reliable D call. The CDR3 extends over 15 amino acids. Trimming took off 1 base at V and 6 bases at J, with 15 bases between the two ends. Germline-derived CDR1 and CDR2 are MGHRA and YSYEKL. The CDR3 here is CASSQGAGTPDGYTF. Here the CDR3 DNA reads TGCGCCAGCAGCCAAGGTGCGGGCACACCTGATGGCTACACCTTC.

The rearrangement links TRBV6-1 to TRBJ2-1; D is possibly TRBD1 (5 bases). There are 13 residues in the CDR3. The germline V gene encodes CDR1 MNHNS and CDR2 SASEGT. V was shortened by 5 bases and J by 4 bases, with 9 bases between the two germline ends. For the CDR3, the DNA is TGTGCCAGCAGTAGCCGACAGTACAATGAGCAGTTCTTC. It specifies CASSSRQYNEQFF.

The chain joins TRBV11-3 to TRBJ2-2; D perhaps matches TRBD1 (5 bases). V was trimmed by 4 bases and J by 5 bases, leaving 11 bases between them. Per germline, CDR1 SGHNT and CDR2 YENEEA. This CDR3 has 14 residues. CDR3: CASSSGIGTGELFF. DNA for the CDR3: TGTGCCAGCAGCTCAGGGATTGGGACCGGGGAGCTGTTTTTT.

This clone came up a few times. The chain has TRBV28 and TRBJ2-5; no clear D. Deletions cut 2 bases from V and 5 bases from J, with 6 bases between. This CDR3 contains 12 residues. Per germline, CDR1 MDHEN and CDR2 SYDVKM. The CDR3 DNA sequence: TGTGCCAGCAGTTTAAGTTGGGAGACCCAGTACTTC. It translates to CASSLSWETQYF.

The chain employs TRBV9 and TRBJ2-7, with D tentatively TRBD2 (7 bases). CDR3 size: 17 residues. The V gene lost 4 bases and the J gene lost 2 bases, with 22 bases spanning the gap. CDR1 is SGDLS and CDR2 is YYNGEE in the germline V gene. In nucleotides, the CDR3 is TGTGCCAGCAGCTCACCTGGGGGGGGGCGAGATACCTACGAGCAGTACTTC. This translates into CASSSPGGGRDTYEQYF. Using reference TRBV9 and TRBJ2-7 for the parts outside the CDR3, the full variable domain is DSGVTQTPKHLITATGQRVTLRCSPRSGDLSVYWYQQSLDQGLQFLIQYYNGEERAKGNILERFSAQQFPDLHSELNLSSLELGDSALYFCASSSPGGGRDTYEQYFGPGTRLTVT.

Only one count was recorded for this clone. The J gene is TRBJ2-7, the V gene TRBV5-1; TRBD1 or TRBD2 may be the D gene (5 bases each). Germline V gene data show CDR1 as SGHRS and CDR2 as YFSETQ. The CDR3 runs to 15 residues. V was pared by 4 bases and J by 5 bases, with 19 bases between. The CDR3 DNA follows: TGCGCCAGCAGCCGGCCGGGACGGTTAGACGACGAGCAGTACTTC. Residues: CASSRPGRLDDEQYF. The full variable domain, with the rest looked up from reference TRBV5-1 and TRBJ2-7, is KAGVTQTPRYLIKTRGQQVTLSCSPISGHRSVSWYQQTPGQGLQFLFEYFSETQRNKGNFPGRFSGRQFSNSRSEMNVSTLELGDSALYLCASSRPGRLDDEQYFGPGTRLTVT.

The V and J genes are TRBV27 and TRBJ2-7, with 9 bases identical to TRBD2. Germline V gene lookup returns CDR1 MNHEY and CDR2 SMNVEV (reference sequence). The ends lost 8 bases at V and 4 bases at J; junction bases unmatched: 6. This CDR3 comprises 13 residues. The CDR3 DNA follows: TGTGCCAGCCGCGCGGGAGGGCTGTACGAGCAGTACTTC. As protein: CASRAGGLYEQYF.

The chain links TRBV7-9 to TRBJ2-7; unclear D gene. V gave up 1 base and J gave up 2 bases, with 9 bases separating them. The CDR3 loop spans 14 amino acids. Germline values: CDR1 SEHNR, CDR2 FQNEAQ (reference sequence). CDR3: CASSLGLNPYEQYF. Written as DNA, the CDR3 is TGTGCCAGCAGCTTAGGTCTGAACCCCTACGAGCAGTACTTC.

The chain joins TRBV18 to TRBJ1-1; perhaps TRBD1 as D (6 bases). Trimming removed 3 bases from V and 4 bases from J, with 18 bases in between. This CDR3 spans 16 amino acids. Per germline, CDR1 KGHSH and CDR2 LQKENI. The CDR3 sequence is CASSPPRGGSGTEAFF. The CDR3 DNA reads TGTGCCAGCTCACCGCCGAGGGGGGGATCGGGCACTGAAGCTTTCTTT.

The genes are TRBV5-5 and TRBJ2-7; TRBD1 agrees at 9 bases. Per germline, CDR1 SGHKS and CDR2 YYEKEE (reference sequence). V was clipped by 3 bases and J by 6 bases; unmatched bases: 4. CDR3 length: 13 amino acids. CDR3 sequence (DNA): TGTGCCAGCAGCTCGGACAGGGGTGGCGAGCAGTACTTC. It specifies CASSSDRGGEQYF.

The chain couples TRBV5-5 to TRBJ2-7, with 9 bases identical to TRBD1. CDR1 is SGHKS, CDR2 YYEKEE, per germline (reference sequence). The CDR3 spans 14 residues. V dropped 3 bases and J dropped 3; count of bases not matched to a gene: 4. The CDR3: CASSWLTGGYEQYF. Here the CDR3 DNA reads TGTGCCAGCAGCTGGCTGACAGGGGGCTACGAGCAGTACTTC.

The table lists this clone with a count of one. The chain links TRBV6-1 to TRBJ1-5, with a possible D match to TRBD1 (5 bases). From germline, CDR1 is MNHNS and CDR2 SASEGT. Between the trimmed V and J ends, which lost 3 bases and 0 bases, there was a span of 18 bases. This CDR3 comprises 18 residues. In DNA, the CDR3 is TGTGCCAGCAGTGATTCCCGCGACAGTATCTATAGCAATCAGCCCCAGCATTTT. Protein product: CASSDSRDSIYSNQPQHF.

The rearrangement links TRBV11-2 to TRBJ2-1, with TRBD1 as a possible D gene (5 bases). Trimming pared 1 base from V and 9 bases from J, leaving 10 bases between. The CDR3 is 13 residues long. The V gene's germline CDR1 is SGHAT and CDR2 FQNNGV. In nucleotides, the CDR3 is TGTGCCAGCAGCTTAGTGGGCAGGGTTGAGCAGTTCTTC. The encoded protein is CASSLVGRVEQFF.

The rearrangement joins TRBV11-2 to TRBJ2-3; TRBD2 might be the D (7 bases). The CDR3 extends over 16 amino acids. V lost 6 bases to trimming and J lost 2 bases, with 18 bases between them. The germline V gene has CDR1 SGHAT and CDR2 FQNNGV. The DNA of the CDR3 is TGTGCCAGCAGGCGGGGGCCGGATGATCTCACAGATACGCAGTATTTT. This sequence encodes CASRRGPDDLTDTQYF. The variable domain in full, with the rest retrieved from reference TRBV11-2 and TRBJ2-3, is EAGVAQSPRYKIIEKRQSVAFWCNPISGHATLYWYQQILGQGPKLLIQFQNNGVVDDSQLPKDRFSAERLKGVDSTLKIQPAKLEDSAVYLCASRRGPDDLTDTQYFGPGTRLTVL.

This sequence joins TRBV11-2 and TRBJ2-7; unclear D gene. The germline gives CDR1 SGHAT, CDR2 FQNNGV. This CDR3 is 15 amino acids long. The V and J ends lost 0 bases and 1 base respectively, with 10 bases between them. The chain's CDR3 is CASSLEYWVSYEQYF. DNA for the CDR3: TGTGCCAGCAGCTTAGAGTATTGGGTATCCTACGAGCAGTACTTC. The full variable domain, completed using reference TRBV11-2 and TRBJ2-7, is EAGVAQSPRYKIIEKRQSVAFWCNPISGHATLYWYQQILGQGPKLLIQFQNNGVVDDSQLPKDRFSAERLKGVDSTLKIQPAKLEDSAVYLCASSLEYWVSYEQYFGPGTRLTVT.

The J gene is TRBJ2-7, the V gene TRBV4-3; 7 bases line up with TRBD1. CDR1 is LGHNA and CDR2 is YSLEER in the germline V gene. CDR3 length: 15 amino acids. V trimming: 4 bases; J trimming: 3 bases; junction bases outside the gene matches: 9. The CDR3 region has the DNA TGCGCCAGCAGCCCCACAGGGACAGCGTACTACGAGCAGTACTTC. This sequence encodes CASSPTGTAYYEQYF.

Only one count was recorded for this clone. The rearrangement uses TRBV11-2 and TRBJ2-3; a weak D match, TRBD2 (5 bases). The ends were cut back, 5 bases at V and 3 bases at J, with 18 bases in the middle. CDR3 length: 16 residues. Germline V lookup: CDR1 SGHAT, CDR2 FQNNGV. CDR3: CASSPIGPRGTDTQYF. In DNA form, the CDR3 reads TGTGCCAGCAGCCCGATCGGTCCTAGAGGGACAGATACGCAGTATTTT. Full variable domain (outside the CDR3, taken from reference TRBV11-2 and TRBJ2-3): EAGVAQSPRYKIIEKRQSVAFWCNPISGHATLYWYQQILGQGPKLLIQFQNNGVVDDSQLPKDRFSAERLKGVDSTLKIQPAKLEDSAVYLCASSPIGPRGTDTQYFGPGTRLTVL.

The chain employs TRBV10-3 and TRBJ2-3, with 8 bases fitting TRBD2. J gave up 4 bases and V 8 bases, and 5 bases lay outside the gene matches. CDR3 length: 13 residues. Per the germline V gene, CDR1 is ENHRY and CDR2 is SYGVKD. CDR3 region: CAIGGLVADTQYF. The CDR3 bases are TGTGCCATCGGGGGACTAGTGGCAGATACGCAGTATTTT.

The rearrangement uses TRBV7-9 and TRBJ1-1, with 8 bases lining up with TRBD1. Germline V gene sequence: CDR1 SEHNR, CDR2 FQNEAQ (reference sequence). With V trimmed by 3 bases and J by 0 bases, 9 bases remained unmatched. The CDR3 is made up of 17 amino acids. CDR3 bases: TGTGCCAGCAGCTTGGGACCAGGGGGCAGATTGAACACTGAAGCTTTCTTT. It translates to CASSLGPGGRLNTEAFF.

The J gene is TRBJ1-5, the V gene TRBV4-1, with D perhaps TRBD1 (6 bases). Germline-derived CDR1 and CDR2 are MGHRA and YSYEKL. V lost 2 bases and J lost 6, with 14 bases in between. The CDR3 has 15 amino acids. As DNA, the CDR3 is TGCGCCAGCAGCCAACCGGGACTAGGGGGTCAGCCCCAGCATTTT. It encodes CASSQPGLGGQPQHF.

This sequence joins TRBV7-9 and TRBJ2-3; a weak D match, TRBD2 (5 bases). Looked up from germline, CDR1 is SEHNR and CDR2 is FQNEAQ (reference sequence). Trimming left V 3 bases short and J 0 bases short, with 10 bases between. The CDR3 runs 15 residues. CDR3 DNA sequence: TGTGCCAGCAGCTTCCTCCAGCGGAGCACAGATACGCAGTATTTT. Its translation: CASSFLQRSTDTQYF.

This chain joins TRBV5-5 and TRBJ1-2, with 7 bases aligning to TRBD1. Trimming took 6 bases from V and 1 from J; bases not matched to a gene: 12. There are 16 residues in the CDR3. The germline gives CDR1 SGHKS, CDR2 YYEKEE (reference sequence). CDR3 in amino acids: CASKGQSGGGNYGYTF. CDR3 in DNA: TGTGCCAGCAAGGGACAGAGCGGCGGGGGTAACTATGGCTACACCTTC.

This clone was counted once. The chain employs TRBV4-1 and TRBJ2-7, with TRBD1 identical over 7 bases. The CDR3 is 15 residues long. The germline V gene has CDR1 MGHRA and CDR2 YSYEKL. The V segment lost 1 base and the J segment 3 bases; nucleotides outside the gene matches: 6. CDR3 protein: CASSQGATGVYEQYF. CDR3 sequence (DNA): TGCGCCAGCAGCCAAGGGGCAACAGGGGTCTACGAGCAGTACTTC.

V is TRBV6-5 and J is TRBJ1-1, with D possibly matching TRBD1 (6 bases). The CDR3 has 15 amino acids. Trimming removed 3 bases from V and 3 bases from J, with 14 bases in between. Germline V CDR1 and CDR2: MNHEY, SVGAGI. The CDR3 DNA is TGTGCCAGCAGTTATGGCCTGGAGGGGGACACTGAAGCTTTCTTT. Amino acid sequence: CASSYGLEGDTEAFF.

The CDR3 bases are TGTGCCAGCTCACCACCAGGACTAGCTCTTCTTGGGGAGCTGTTTTTT. The encoded protein is CASSPPGLALLGELFF. The chain couples TRBV18 to TRBJ2-2, with TRBD2 matching over 8 bases. The V and J ends lost 0 bases and 8 bases, in that order; junction bases with no gene match: 8. The CDR3 spans 16 residues. Germline CDR1 reads KGHSH; CDR2 reads LQKENI.

The V call is TRBV29-1, the J call TRBJ1-1; perhaps TRBD1 as D (5 bases). Germline V gene sequence: CDR1 SQVTM, CDR2 ANQGSEA. CDR3 length: 11 amino acids. V was shortened by 6 bases and J by 8 bases, with 13 bases between the two germline ends. CDR3 sequence (DNA): TGCAGCGTAGATGACAGATACGAAGCTTTCTTT. Its protein product is CSVDDRYEAFF.

The chain has TRBV27 and TRBJ2-5; D is ambiguous. The germline V and J ends were trimmed by 2 bases and 2 bases, with 12 bases remaining between them. The germline V gene has CDR1 MNHEY and CDR2 SMNVEV (reference sequence). The CDR3 loop spans 15 amino acids. CDR3 sequence: CASSLRRTIQETQYF. The DNA of the CDR3 is TGTGCCAGCAGTTTACGCAGAACAATACAAGAGACCCAGTACTTC.